The clone carrying this TCR beta chain was seen only a few times. Its antigen is still unknown. Libraries were prepared by immunoSEQ multiplex PCR; TCRdb keeps only in-frame clonotypes and omits some of them. The sample has about 240,000 clones; around nine tenths are singletons. The sample is drawn from a study of cytomegalovirus exposure and HLA in healthy donors. Study information: In a later analysis, the 120 or so validation repertoires were reported to have used the same platform as the roughly 700 first-cohort repertoires.

Study results and caveats: The investigators catalogued 180 or so TCR beta chains as cytomegalovirus-associated. Across donors, most TCRs were seen rarely, yet some public ones were widespread.

This receptor was obtained from a man younger than 30 in good health and CMV-seronegative. The sequencing sample was made of PBMCs.

In DNA form, the CDR3 reads TGTGCCAGCAGCTCTGAGGGGGCCATCACTTCACCCCTCCACTTT. Its protein is CASSSEGAITSPLHF. The J gene is TRBJ1-6, the V gene TRBV7-6; 7 bases fit TRBD1. V was clipped by 4 bases and J by 9 bases; unmatched bases: 9. CDR1 is SGHVS and CDR2 is FNYEAQ in the germline V gene. The CDR3 is made up of 15 amino acids.